This T cell receptor beta chain emerged from a study of blood T cell repertoires in COVID-19. About the study: Sources were T cells, B-cell-depleted T cells, or PBMCs; the material itself was cDNA or gDNA.

Germline V gives CDR1 MNHNS, CDR2 SASEGT. This CDR3 has 17 residues. J gave up 5 bases and V 3 bases, and 10 bases lay outside the gene matches. TCRdb keeps only in-frame clones here, not all; method: immunoSEQ multiplex PCR. Of 110,000 or so clones in the sample, over 75% were seen once. The sequenced sample was peripheral blood. The chain carries TRBV6-1 and TRBJ1-4, with 9 nucleotides matching TRBD1. This TCR was recovered from a man aged 50 to 60 with acute or convalescent COVID-19. This chain's CDR3 is CASSDRDRAHQNEKLFF. The CDR3 DNA reads TGTGCCAGCAGTGACCGGGACAGGGCACACCAAAATGAAAAACTGTTTTTT.